The 30 T cell receptor beta chains listed next were all sequenced from one sample in a study of cytomegalovirus exposure and HLA in healthy donors. Primers for the PCR totalled 60 Vbeta and 13 Jbeta. Repertoires were generated with immunoSEQ multiplex PCR, while TCRdb's copy carries only in-frame clones and drops some. The top ten hold roughly 1.5% of the sample, which has 130,000 or so clones, about three quarters seen once. Sequenced input: PBMCs. These receptors all come from a woman under 30 in good health and CMV-seronegative.

This clone was observed a few times. The V and J genes are TRBV30 and TRBJ1-1; weak D call: TRBD1 (6 bases). The length of the CDR3 is 12 residues. Germline-derived CDR1 and CDR2 are GTSNPN and SVGIG (reference sequence). The ends were cut back, 5 bases at V and 0 bases at J, with 7 bases in the middle. CDR3 in DNA: TGTGCCTGGGACAGGATGAACACTGAAGCTTTCTTT. This sequence encodes CAWDRMNTEAFF.

The gene calls are TRBV5-1 and TRBJ1-2; TRBD1 agrees at 7 bases. Trimming at V came to 0 bases and at J to 11 bases, leaving 4 bases not matched to a gene. Germline CDR1 and CDR2: SGHRS and YFSETQ. The CDR3 has 12 residues. CDR3 protein: CASSLDRGGYTF. The CDR3 DNA is TGCGCCAGCAGCTTGGACAGGGGAGGATACACCTTC.

The rearrangement joins TRBV6-5 to TRBJ2-1, with D tentatively TRBD2 (6 bases). Germline V gives CDR1 MNHEY, CDR2 SVGAGI. The CDR3 runs to 14 residues. V was shortened by 6 bases and J by 0 bases, with 9 bases between the two germline ends. The CDR3 loop is CASREGSSYNEQFF. The DNA for the CDR3 is TGTGCCAGCAGGGAGGGTTCCTCCTACAATGAGCAGTTCTTC.

The chain combines TRBV11-2 with TRBJ1-1, with a possible D match to TRBD1 (6 bases). The V end was cut by 7 bases, the J end by 4 bases, with 13 bases between. The CDR3 has 13 residues. From germline, CDR1 is SGHAT and CDR2 FQNNGV. CDR3 amino acids: CASKAQGLTEAFF. Here the CDR3 DNA reads TGTGCCAGCAAAGCACAGGGTCTCACTGAAGCTTTCTTT.

The chain employs TRBV11-1 and TRBJ2-3; no definite D call. V shed 3 bases and J shed 3 bases, with 4 bases lying between them. Germline-derived CDR1 and CDR2 are SGHAT and FQDESV (reference sequence). This CDR3 is 12 amino acids long. The CDR3 spells CASSFGTDTQYF. The DNA for the CDR3 is TGTGCCAGCAGCTTCGGGACAGATACGCAGTATTTT.

This chain joins TRBV28 and TRBJ1-1; D is unresolved. Germline-derived CDR1 and CDR2 are MDHEN and SYDVKM. V lost 5 bases, J lost 4 bases, and 17 bases lay in between. This CDR3 is built from 15 residues. CDR3 in amino acids: CASSPPAEGGTEAFF. CDR3 DNA: TGTGCCAGCAGTCCCCCCGCGGAGGGCGGCACTGAAGCTTTCTTT.

The chain joins TRBV29-1 to TRBJ2-1, with a weak D call TRBD2 (6 bases). The CDR3 is 13 residues long. V gave up 7 bases and J gave up 3 bases, with 13 bases separating them. The V gene's germline CDR1 is SQVTM and CDR2 ANQGSEA. This chain's CDR3 is CSAGTGDYNEQFF. CDR3 coding DNA: TGCAGCGCCGGGACTGGGGACTACAATGAGCAGTTCTTC.

The chain couples TRBV2 to TRBJ2-7; D is perhaps TRBD2 (5 bases). The CDR3 spans 14 residues. Germline CDR1 is SNHLY and CDR2 is FYNNEI. Trimming removed 7 bases from V and 2 bases from J, with 15 bases in between. CDR3 region: CASTLSGNAYEQYF. The CDR3 nucleotides are TGTGCCAGCACTTTAAGCGGCAACGCCTACGAGCAGTACTTC. The complete variable domain, with remaining parts taken from reference TRBV2 and TRBJ2-7, reads EPEVTQTPSHQVTQMGQEVILRCVPISNHLYFYWYRQILGQKVEFLVSFYNNEISEKSEIFDDQFSVERPDGSNFTLKIRSTKLEDSAMYFCASTLSGNAYEQYFGPGTRLTVT.

The chain recombines TRBV6-5 with TRBJ1-2; D is perhaps TRBD1 (5 bases). CDR3 length: 14 residues. Trimming took off 5 bases at V and 8 bases at J, with 18 bases between the two ends. CDR1 is MNHEY, CDR2 SVGAGI, per germline. The CDR3 protein is CASSPTRGGRGYTF. DNA of the CDR3: TGTGCCAGCAGTCCCACTCGGGGGGGGAGAGGCTACACCTTC.

V usage is TRBV7-9 and J usage is TRBJ2-2; tentative D call: TRBD1 (5 bases). CDR1 is SEHNR, CDR2 FQNEAQ, per germline (reference sequence). The CDR3 is made up of 18 amino acids. V was trimmed by 0 bases and J by 3 bases, leaving 17 bases between them. The CDR3 DNA is TGTGCCAGCAGCTTAGCTGGTTGGGCCCAGGGCTACACCGGGGAGCTGTTTTTT. It is translated as CASSLAGWAQGYTGELFF. The whole variable domain, filled in from reference TRBV7-9 and TRBJ2-2, reads DTGVSQNPRHKITKRGQNVTFRCDPISEHNRLYWYRQTLGQGPEFLTYFQNEAQLEKSRLLSDRFSAERPKGSFSTLEIQRTEQGDSAMYLCASSLAGWAQGYTGELFFGEGSRLTVL.

In this sample, this clone turned up a few times. The chain couples TRBV10-1 to TRBJ1-2; 8 nucleotides line up with TRBD1. This CDR3 spans 13 amino acids. Germline V lookup: CDR1 WNHNN, CDR2 SYGVQD (reference sequence). V lost 4 bases, J lost 4 bases, and 2 bases stayed unmatched. The CDR3 reads CASSGQGSYGYTF. As DNA, the CDR3 is TGCGCCAGCAGTGGACAGGGGTCCTATGGCTACACCTTC.

The J gene is TRBJ2-7, the V gene TRBV10-1; 8 nucleotides agree with TRBD1. The CDR3 runs to 15 residues. Per germline, CDR1 WNHNN and CDR2 SYGVQD (reference sequence). V lost 3 bases to trimming and J lost 6 bases; unmatched junction nucleotides: 10. The CDR3: CASSDPKRQGSEQYF. The CDR3 coding sequence is TGCGCCAGCAGTGATCCGAAGAGACAGGGGTCCGAGCAGTACTTC.

This clone was seen a few times. This sequence joins TRBV4-2 and TRBJ2-7, with a weak D call TRBD1 (5 bases). Germline assignment: CDR1 LGHNA and CDR2 YNFKEQ. Trimming removed 0 bases at V and 7 bases at J, with 16 bases between. This CDR3 has 15 amino acids. In nucleotides, the CDR3 is TGTGCCAGCAGCCAAGATAAGGCCCTACCAGGGGAGCAGTACTTC. Amino acids: CASSQDKALPGEQYF.

The chain couples TRBV29-1 to TRBJ1-4, with a possible D match to TRBD1 (5 bases). In germline, CDR1 is SQVTM, CDR2 ANQGSEA. This CDR3 has 13 residues. Trimming removed 3 bases at V and 8 bases at J, with 13 bases between. The CDR3, as DNA: TGCAGCGTTGAGTTCCAGGGTTTAGAAAAACTGTTTTTT. It is translated as CSVEFQGLEKLFF.

In nucleotides, the CDR3 is TGCAGCGTTGGGGGACAGAGCTCTGGAAACACCATATATTTT. This codes for CSVGGQSSGNTIYF. This chain links TRBV29-1 with TRBJ1-3; TRBD1 matches at 7 bases. The CDR3 is 14 amino acids. CDR1 SQVTM and CDR2 ANQGSEA come from the germline V gene. Losses at the gene ends were 4 bases for V and 0 bases for J; bases not matched to a gene: 3.

The sample holds a few counts of this clone. The gene calls are TRBV30 and TRBJ2-3; 12 bases are shared with TRBD2. Germline loops: CDR1 GTSNPN, CDR2 SVGIG (reference sequence). The CDR3 has 20 residues. The V segment lost 2 bases and the J segment 2 bases; nucleotides outside the gene matches: 17. Here the CDR3 DNA reads TGTGCCTGGAGTCGTGGGGGAGCTAGCGGGAGGGTCCCGTCCACAGATACGCAGTATTTT. Its protein is CAWSRGGASGRVPSTDTQYF.

This clone has only a few counts. This chain uses TRBV30 with TRBJ1-5, with a tentative D call TRBD1 (5 bases). CDR3 length equals 14 residues. Germline V lookup: CDR1 GTSNPN, CDR2 SVGIG (reference sequence). The V end lost 0 bases, the J end lost 6 bases, and 12 bases lay between the germline ends. This CDR3 is CAWSVGRVGQPQHF. CDR3 coding DNA: TGTGCCTGGAGTGTTGGCAGGGTAGGTCAGCCCCAGCATTTT.

This chain uses TRBV7-2 with TRBJ1-1, with TRBD1 matching over 9 bases. CDR3 size: 14 residues. Germline values: CDR1 SGHTA, CDR2 FQGNSA. Trimming took 7 bases from V and 8 from J; bases not matched to a gene: 11. The CDR3 is CASTAPGTGKEAFF. The CDR3 DNA is TGTGCCAGCACCGCTCCCGGGACAGGGAAGGAAGCTTTCTTT. The full variable domain, with the rest looked up from reference TRBV7-2 and TRBJ1-1, is GAGVSQSPSNKVTEKGKDVELRCDPISGHTALYWYRQSLGQGLEFLIYFQGNSAPDKSGLPSDRFSAERTGGSVSTLTIQRTQQEDSAVYLCASTAPGTGKEAFFGQGTRLTVV.

CDR3 loop: CASSPSREYSNEQFF. CDR3 nucleotide sequence: TGTGCCAGCAGTCCCTCACGGGAGTACTCCAATGAGCAGTTCTTC. The V gene is TRBV6-6, the J gene TRBJ2-1; D may be TRBD2 (6 bases). Per germline, CDR1 MNHNY and CDR2 SVGAGI (reference sequence). V shed 5 bases and J shed 6 bases, with 17 bases lying between them. This CDR3 spans 15 amino acids.

The V call is TRBV2, the J call TRBJ2-2; TRBD2 agrees at 10 bases. The CDR3 length is 15 residues. V shed 6 bases and J 7 bases; nucleotides not matched to a gene: 8. From germline, CDR1 is SNHLY and CDR2 FYNNEI. The chain's CDR3 is CASSGLAEGGGELFF. CDR3 coding DNA: TGTGCCAGCAGCGGACTAGCGGAGGGCGGCGGGGAGCTGTTTTTT.

The chain employs TRBV28 and TRBJ2-1; TRBD2 is a possible D gene (5 bases). The CDR3 totals 11 residues. V was cut by 6 bases and J by 8 bases, with 8 bases left in between. Germline CDR1 and CDR2: MDHEN and SYDVKM. The chain's CDR3 is CASRDGDEQFF. The CDR3 DNA follows: TGTGCCAGCAGGGACGGGGATGAGCAGTTCTTC.

The chain links TRBV19 to TRBJ1-5; D perhaps matches TRBD1 (5 bases). The CDR3 loop spans 14 amino acids. The V end was cut by 3 bases, the J end by 7 bases, with 13 bases between. The germline gives CDR1 LNHDA, CDR2 SQIVND (reference sequence). The CDR3 DNA reads TGTGCCAGTAGTATGGGGGGAGATATACAGCCCCAGCATTTT. Protein: CASSMGGDIQPQHF.

The chain couples TRBV16 to TRBJ2-5, with 7 bases matching TRBD2. With 8 bases clipped from V and 5 bases from J, the junction kept 17 bases outside the gene matches. CDR1 is KGHSY and CDR2 is FQNENV in the germline V gene. The CDR3 runs to 16 residues. CDR3 sequence: CASGPGYSGKEETQYF. The CDR3 region has the DNA TGTGCCAGCGGGCCGGGGTACAGCGGGAAGGAGGAGACCCAGTACTTC.

The chain links TRBV10-1 to TRBJ2-3; TRBD2 might be the D (6 bases). V was cut by 0 bases and J by 4 bases, with 17 bases left in between. The CDR3 contains 17 residues. Germline V gene data show CDR1 as WNHNN and CDR2 as SYGVQD (reference sequence). CDR3 sequence: CASSESGLTNGADTQYF. The CDR3, as DNA: TGCGCCAGCAGTGAGTCGGGACTCACGAACGGGGCAGATACGCAGTATTTT.

This sequence joins TRBV5-4 and TRBJ1-2, with 9 positions matching TRBD1. The germline gives CDR1 SGHNT, CDR2 YYREEE (reference sequence). The CDR3 loop spans 15 amino acids. J gave up 8 bases and V 4 bases, and 12 bases lay outside the gene matches. CDR3 region: CASSTQTGGAEGYTF. CDR3 DNA sequence: TGTGCCAGCAGCACTCAAACAGGGGGCGCGGAGGGCTACACCTTC.

The chain has TRBV18 and TRBJ1-2; 9 bases are shared with TRBD1. CDR3 length equals 14 residues. Germline V gives CDR1 KGHSH, CDR2 LQKENI. The V segment lost 1 base and the J segment 8 bases; nucleotides outside the gene matches: 5. The CDR3 nucleotides read TGTGCCAGCTCACCACGTCCGGACAGGGGAGGCTACACCTTC. This codes for CASSPRPDRGGYTF.

The rearrangement uses TRBV7-9 and TRBJ1-1; a weak D match, TRBD1 (6 bases). Between the trimmed V and J ends, which lost 2 bases and 4 bases, there was a span of 11 bases. The CDR3 spans 14 residues. Germline CDR1 is SEHNR and CDR2 is FQNEAQ (reference sequence). CDR3 bases: TGTGCCAGCAGCTTACAGGGGCGCGGCACTGAAGCTTTCTTT. Its protein product is CASSLQGRGTEAFF.

The chain joins TRBV2 to TRBJ2-1, with D possibly matching TRBD2 (6 bases). Trimming shortened V by 3 bases and J by 5 bases, and 11 bases separated the two germline ends. In germline, CDR1 is SNHLY, CDR2 FYNNEI. The CDR3 length is 14 residues. CDR3 loop: CASSELAVDNEQFF. CDR3 in DNA: TGTGCCAGCAGTGAGTTAGCGGTGGACAATGAGCAGTTCTTC.

In this sample, this clone turned up once. The chain uses TRBV4-1 and TRBJ2-7, with 7 bases fitting TRBD2. In germline, CDR1 is MGHRA, CDR2 YSYEKL. Trimming cost V 1 base and J 1 base; bases outside gene matches: 4. This CDR3 region has 15 residues. The CDR3: CASSQGRLASYEQYF. DNA for the CDR3: TGCGCCAGCAGCCAAGGAAGACTAGCTTCCTACGAGCAGTACTTC.

This chain connects TRBV9 to TRBJ2-1; 12 bases line up with TRBD2. The CDR3 has 17 amino acids. The germline CDR1 and CDR2 sequences are SGDLS and YYNGEE. Trimming took 0 bases from V and 10 from J; bases not matched to a gene: 11. CDR3 in DNA: TGTGCCAGCAGCGTAGTTCGGCTAGCGGGAGGGCTGGGGGAGCAGTTCTTC. Its protein is CASSVVRLAGGLGEQFF.